This TCR beta chain emerged from a study of shared clonotypes between healthy human individuals. Overall study findings and caveats: Among non-shared clonotypes, generation probabilities were lower than among those shared by all four donors. Generally, estimated richness proved larger in naive subsets than it did in memory subsets.

Per germline, CDR1 SGHTA and CDR2 FQGNSA. CDR3 size: 12 residues. The V gene lost 3 bases and the J gene lost 7 bases, with 10 bases spanning the gap. When replicate PCRs were run on sorted subsets, they used approximately 0.2 ug DNA, about 30,000 T cell genomes. Original methodology: There were no quality scores in the junction-only immunoSEQ sequences, so filtering differed. Clones were sequenced by immunoSEQ multiplex PCR, and TCRdb holds only the in-frame ones, with some missing. V and J calls and clone size are those listed in that table; D and trimming were worked out from the DNA. The sample consists of fewer than 3 million clones, roughly 90% of them appearing once. This clone appeared a single time. Its specificity is unknown.

Sequencing was performed on naive CD4+ T cells from PBMCs. Subset indicated: CD45RA+ positively selected. The genes are TRBV7-2 and TRBJ2-7; D possibly corresponds to TRBD2 (6 bases). This TCR was sampled from a man between 18 and 35 years old in good health. Some clones in this sample may be carry-over from other donors' samples. The CDR3 loop reads CASSFRAGEQYF. The DNA for the CDR3 is TGTGCCAGCAGCTTCAGGGCGGGGGAGCAGTACTTC.